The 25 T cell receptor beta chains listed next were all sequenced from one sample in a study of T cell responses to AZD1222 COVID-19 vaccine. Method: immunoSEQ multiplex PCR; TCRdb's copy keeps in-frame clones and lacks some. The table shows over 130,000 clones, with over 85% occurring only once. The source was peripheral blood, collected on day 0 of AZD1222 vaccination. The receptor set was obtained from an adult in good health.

The CDR3 region is CSVEVPTVSNEKLFF. The CDR3 nucleotides read TGCAGCGTTGAAGTTCCGACAGTGAGTAATGAAAAACTGTTTTTT. This chain links TRBV29-1 with TRBJ1-4; possibly TRBD1 for D (5 bases). CDR1 SQVTM and CDR2 ANQGSEA come from the germline V gene. V lost 1 base and J 4 bases, leaving 13 bases between the germline ends. The CDR3 is 15 amino acids.

CDR3 loop: CASSPSQTGSGYTF. As DNA, the CDR3 is TGTGCCAGCTCACCCTCCCAGACAGGGTCGGGCTACACCTTC. The chain combines TRBV18 with TRBJ1-2; 7 nucleotides match TRBD1. The trim removed 3 bases at V and 8 bases at J, leaving 9 bases unmatched. CDR3 length: 14 residues. The germline V gene encodes CDR1 KGHSH and CDR2 LQKENI.

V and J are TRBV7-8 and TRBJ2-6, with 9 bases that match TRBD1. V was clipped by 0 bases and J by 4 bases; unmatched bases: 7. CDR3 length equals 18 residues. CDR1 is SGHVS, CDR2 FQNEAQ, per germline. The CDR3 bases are TGTGCCAGCAGCTTAGCGGGACAGGGACTACGCGGGGCCAACGTCCTGACTTTC. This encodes CASSLAGQGLRGANVLTF.

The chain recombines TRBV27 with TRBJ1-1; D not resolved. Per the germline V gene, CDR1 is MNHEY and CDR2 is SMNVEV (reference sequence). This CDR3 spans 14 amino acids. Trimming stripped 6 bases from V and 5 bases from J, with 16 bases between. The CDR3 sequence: CASREYGGTTEAFF. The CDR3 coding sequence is TGTGCCAGCAGAGAGTACGGCGGAACAACTGAAGCTTTCTTT.

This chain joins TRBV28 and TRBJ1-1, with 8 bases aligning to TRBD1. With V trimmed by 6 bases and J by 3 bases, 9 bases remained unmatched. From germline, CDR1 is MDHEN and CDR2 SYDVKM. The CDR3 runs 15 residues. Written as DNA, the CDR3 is TGTGCCAGCAGAACCCGCAGGGGGCGAGACACTGAAGCTTTCTTT. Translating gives CASRTRRGRDTEAFF.

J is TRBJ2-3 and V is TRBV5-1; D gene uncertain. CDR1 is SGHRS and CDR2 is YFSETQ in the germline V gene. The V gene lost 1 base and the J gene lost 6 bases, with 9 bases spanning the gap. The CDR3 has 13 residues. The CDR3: CASSLPDTDTQYF. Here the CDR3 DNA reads TGCGCCAGCAGCTTGCCCGACACGGATACGCAGTATTTT.

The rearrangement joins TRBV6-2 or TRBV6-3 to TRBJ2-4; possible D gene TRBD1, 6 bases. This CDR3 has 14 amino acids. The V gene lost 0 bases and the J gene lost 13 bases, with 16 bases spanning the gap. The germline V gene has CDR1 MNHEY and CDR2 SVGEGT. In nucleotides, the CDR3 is TGTGCCAGCAGTTACTCACGGGCAGGGGCTTCGCAGTACTTC. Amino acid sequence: CASSYSRAGASQYF.

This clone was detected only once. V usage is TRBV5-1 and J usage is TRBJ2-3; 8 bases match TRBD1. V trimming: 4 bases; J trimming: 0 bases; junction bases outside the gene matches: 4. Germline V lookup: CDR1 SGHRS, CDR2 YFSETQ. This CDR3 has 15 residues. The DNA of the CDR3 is TGCGCCAGCAGCCCGGACAGGGCCAGCACAGATACGCAGTATTTT. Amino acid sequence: CASSPDRASTDTQYF.

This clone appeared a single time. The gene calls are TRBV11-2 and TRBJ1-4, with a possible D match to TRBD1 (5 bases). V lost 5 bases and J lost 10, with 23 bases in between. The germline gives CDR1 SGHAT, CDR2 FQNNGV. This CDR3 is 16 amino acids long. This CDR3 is CASSPTDGGRSGKLFF. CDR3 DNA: TGTGCCAGCAGCCCCACCGACGGGGGGAGGTCGGGAAAACTGTTTTTT.

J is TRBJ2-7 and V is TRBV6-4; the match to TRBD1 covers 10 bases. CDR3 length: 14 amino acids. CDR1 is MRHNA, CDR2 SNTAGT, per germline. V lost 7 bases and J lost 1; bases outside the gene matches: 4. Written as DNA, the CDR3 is TGTGCCAGCAAACCGGGACAGGGGTCCTACGAGCAGTACTTC. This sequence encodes CASKPGQGSYEQYF.

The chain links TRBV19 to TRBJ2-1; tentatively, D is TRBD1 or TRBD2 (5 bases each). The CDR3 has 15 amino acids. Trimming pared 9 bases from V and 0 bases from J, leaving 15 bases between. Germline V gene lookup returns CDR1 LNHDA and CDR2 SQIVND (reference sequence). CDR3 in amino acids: CASSSGQSSYNEQFF. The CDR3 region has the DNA TGTGCCAGCAGCTCGGGGCAGAGCTCCTACAATGAGCAGTTCTTC.

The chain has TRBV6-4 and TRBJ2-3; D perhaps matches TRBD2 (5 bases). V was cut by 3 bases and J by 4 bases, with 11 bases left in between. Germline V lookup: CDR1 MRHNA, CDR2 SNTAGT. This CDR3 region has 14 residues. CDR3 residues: CASSEGLASDTQYF. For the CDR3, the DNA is TGTGCCAGCAGTGAAGGCCTAGCCTCAGATACGCAGTATTTT.

This chain's CDR3 is CASSLGQAFYTF. CDR3 nucleotide sequence: TGTGCCAGCAGCTTAGGACAGGCATTCTACACCTTC. The rearrangement joins TRBV7-2 to TRBJ1-2; D perhaps matches TRBD1 (6 bases). Per germline, CDR1 SGHTA and CDR2 FQGNSA. Trimming pared 1 base from V and 10 bases from J, leaving 10 bases between. The CDR3 spans 12 residues.

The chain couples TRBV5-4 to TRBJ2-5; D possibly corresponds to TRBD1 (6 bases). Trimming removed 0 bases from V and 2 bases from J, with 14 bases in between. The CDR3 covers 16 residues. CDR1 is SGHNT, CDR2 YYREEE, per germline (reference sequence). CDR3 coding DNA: TGTGCCAGCAGCTTGGGGGGCAGGGGTGGGCAAGAGACCCAGTACTTC. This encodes CASSLGGRGGQETQYF.

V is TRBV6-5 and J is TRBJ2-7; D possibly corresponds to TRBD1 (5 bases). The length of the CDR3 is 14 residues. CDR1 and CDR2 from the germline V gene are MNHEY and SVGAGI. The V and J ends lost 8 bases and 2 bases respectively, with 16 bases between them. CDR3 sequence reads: CASQAPDRAYEQYF. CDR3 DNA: TGTGCCAGCCAAGCTCCCGACAGAGCCTACGAGCAGTACTTC.

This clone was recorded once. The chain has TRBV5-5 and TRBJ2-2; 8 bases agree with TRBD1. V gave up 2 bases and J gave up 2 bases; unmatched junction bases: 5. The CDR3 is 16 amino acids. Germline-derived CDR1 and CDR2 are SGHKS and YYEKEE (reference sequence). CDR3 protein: CASSLRTGRNTGELFF. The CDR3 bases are TGTGCCAGCAGCTTACGGACAGGGCGTAACACCGGGGAGCTGTTTTTT. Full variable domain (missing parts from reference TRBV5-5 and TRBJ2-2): DAGVTQSPTHLIKTRGQQVTLRCSPISGHKSVSWYQQVLGQGPQFIFQYYEKEERGRGNFPDRFSARQFPNYSSELNVNALLLGDSALYLCASSLRTGRNTGELFFGEGSRLTVL.

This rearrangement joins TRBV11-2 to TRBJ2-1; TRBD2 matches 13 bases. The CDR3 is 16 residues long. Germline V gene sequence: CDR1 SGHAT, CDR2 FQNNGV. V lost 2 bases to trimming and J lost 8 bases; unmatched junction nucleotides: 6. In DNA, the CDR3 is TGTGCCAGCAGCTTAACCAGACTAGCGGGAGGCGATGAGCAGTTCTTC. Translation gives CASSLTRLAGGDEQFF.

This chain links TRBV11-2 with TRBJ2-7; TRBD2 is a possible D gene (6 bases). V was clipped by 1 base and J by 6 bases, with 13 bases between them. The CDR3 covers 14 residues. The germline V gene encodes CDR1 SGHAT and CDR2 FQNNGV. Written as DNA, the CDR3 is TGTGCCAGCAGCTTAGTGGCGGGAATGATCGAGCAGTACTTC. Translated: CASSLVAGMIEQYF.

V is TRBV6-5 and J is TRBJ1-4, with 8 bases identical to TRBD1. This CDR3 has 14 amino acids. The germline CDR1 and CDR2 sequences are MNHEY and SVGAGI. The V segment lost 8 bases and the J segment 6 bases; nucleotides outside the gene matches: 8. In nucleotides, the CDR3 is TGTGCCAGCGCACAACAGGGGGGGGATGAAAAACTGTTTTTT. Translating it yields CASAQQGGDEKLFF.

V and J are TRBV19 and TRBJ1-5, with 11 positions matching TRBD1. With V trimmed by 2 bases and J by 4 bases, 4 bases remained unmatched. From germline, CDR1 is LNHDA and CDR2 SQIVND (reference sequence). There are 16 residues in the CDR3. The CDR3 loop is CASSIFGTGGNQPQHF. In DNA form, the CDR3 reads TGTGCCAGTAGTATATTCGGGACAGGGGGGAATCAGCCCCAGCATTTT.

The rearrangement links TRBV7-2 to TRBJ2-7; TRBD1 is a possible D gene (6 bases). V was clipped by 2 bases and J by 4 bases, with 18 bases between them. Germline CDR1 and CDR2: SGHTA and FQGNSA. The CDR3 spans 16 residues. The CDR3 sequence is CASSLFSRTARYEQYF. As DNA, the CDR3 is TGTGCCAGCAGCTTATTCTCCCGGACAGCTCGGTACGAGCAGTACTTC. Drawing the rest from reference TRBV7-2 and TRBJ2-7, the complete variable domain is GAGVSQSPSNKVTEKGKDVELRCDPISGHTALYWYRQSLGQGLEFLIYFQGNSAPDKSGLPSDRFSAERTGGSVSTLTIQRTQQEDSAVYLCASSLFSRTARYEQYFGPGTRLTVT.

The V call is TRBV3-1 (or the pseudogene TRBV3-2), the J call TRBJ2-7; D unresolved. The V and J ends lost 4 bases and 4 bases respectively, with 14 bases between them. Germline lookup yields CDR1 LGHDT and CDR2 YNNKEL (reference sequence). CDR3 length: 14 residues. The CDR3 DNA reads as TGTGCCAGCAGCCTCGGGTCAGACATTTACGAGCAGTACTTC. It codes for CASSLGSDIYEQYF.

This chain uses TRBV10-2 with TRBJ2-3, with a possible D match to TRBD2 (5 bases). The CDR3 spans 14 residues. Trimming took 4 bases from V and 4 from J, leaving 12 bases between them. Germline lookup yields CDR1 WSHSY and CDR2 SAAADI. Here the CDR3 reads CASSAVGLSDTQYF. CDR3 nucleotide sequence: TGCGCCAGCAGTGCGGTTGGACTTTCAGATACGCAGTATTTT.

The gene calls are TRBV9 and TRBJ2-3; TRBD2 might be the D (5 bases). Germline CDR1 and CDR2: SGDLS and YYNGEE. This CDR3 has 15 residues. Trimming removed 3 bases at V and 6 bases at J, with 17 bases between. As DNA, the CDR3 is TGTGCCAGCAGCGGACCCCTCCTCAGCGGCGATACGCAGTATTTT. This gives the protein CASSGPLLSGDTQYF. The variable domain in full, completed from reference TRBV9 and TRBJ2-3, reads DSGVTQTPKHLITATGQRVTLRCSPRSGDLSVYWYQQSLDQGLQFLIQYYNGEERAKGNILERFSAQQFPDLHSELNLSSLELGDSALYFCASSGPLLSGDTQYFGPGTRLTVL.

The CDR3 is CASSLNSHSAEAFF. The CDR3 bases are TGTGCCAGCAGTTTGAACAGTCATTCGGCTGAAGCTTTCTTT. V and J are TRBV28 and TRBJ1-1; D is unresolved. With 3 bases removed from V and 6 bases from J, the gap between germline ends came to 14 bases. The V gene's germline CDR1 is MDHEN and CDR2 SYDVKM. The CDR3 has 14 amino acids.